The T cell receptor (beta chain) under discussion was sequenced for a study of beta chain features in type 1 diabetes. One heparinised blood draw, averaging about 116 mL, came from each donor. CDR1 SEHNR and CDR2 FQNEAQ come from the germline V gene (reference sequence). Trimming cost V 5 bases and J 4 bases; bases outside gene matches: 14. The CDR3 runs to 16 residues. In this sample, this clone turned up a few times. Its specificity is unknown. Study results and caveats: There was a moderate but significant shortening of TCRB CDR3s in all four CD4+ subsets of Type 1 diabetes patients. Type 1 diabetes patients had fewer VDJ junction insertions and more deletions.

Every isolated RNA sample was fully reverse transcribed, so sequencing captured expressed TCRB transcripts. Libraries were prepared by immunoSEQ multiplex PCR; TCRdb keeps only in-frame clonotypes and omits some of them. There are 350,000 to 450,000 clones in the sample; about 16% occur only once, and roughly 0.019% lies in the top ten. This chain joins TRBV7-9 and TRBJ2-7, with 7 bases aligning to TRBD2. Sequenced input: naive CD4+ T cells from blood. The source of this sequence is a young woman in good health. DNA of the CDR3: TGTGCCAGCAGCCCCCGAGGGGTAGCGGGTGGTTACGAGCAGTACTTC. Protein: CASSPRGVAGGYEQYF. The full variable domain, in which reference TRBV7-9 and TRBJ2-7 provide the parts outside the CDR3, is DTGVSQNPRHKITKRGQNVTFRCDPISEHNRLYWYRQTLGQGPEFLTYFQNEAQLEKSRLLSDRFSAERPKGSFSTLEIQRTEQGDSAMYLCASSPRGVAGGYEQYFGPGTRLTVT.